This T cell receptor (beta chain) was identified during a study of T cell responses to AZD1222 COVID-19 vaccine. The method was immunoSEQ multiplex PCR; TCRdb's version includes in-frame clones alone and lacks a portion of them. The sample holds approximately 200,000 clones, 87% seen once. The CDR3 has 15 amino acids. Trimming shortened V by 0 bases and J by 3 bases, and 9 bases separated the two germline ends. Germline V CDR1 and CDR2: SGHRS, YFSETQ. The chain has TRBV5-1 and TRBJ1-4; no definite D call. The specimen comprised peripheral blood, sampled on day 0 of MenACWY control vaccination. The receptor was isolated from an adult in good health. Written as DNA, the CDR3 is TGCGCCAGCAGCTTGGGGCCGCAGGCTAATGAAAAACTGTTTTTT. It yields the protein CASSLGPQANEKLFF.